This T cell receptor beta chain was documented in a study of beta chain features in type 1 diabetes. Findings and caveats of the study: A moderate, significant TCRB CDR3 shortening appeared in type 1 diabetes across four CD4+ subsets. Type 1 diabetes patients showed fewer insertions and more deletions at VDJ junctions. HLA effects on TCRB rearrangement stayed unresolved here.

This clone appeared a few times. The antigen is unknown. CDR1 and CDR2 from the germline V gene are MNHEY and SMNVEV (reference sequence). The length of the CDR3 is 12 residues. Trimming stripped 8 bases from V and 7 bases from J, with 14 bases between. Of the isolated RNA, all was reverse transcribed, and so the sequenced material was expressed TCRB transcripts. Libraries were prepared by immunoSEQ multiplex PCR; TCRdb keeps only in-frame clonotypes and omits some of them. The table has around 250,000 clones, approximately 14% seen once. The sequence was collected from a man younger than 45 with type 1 diabetes. The chain joins TRBV27 to TRBJ2-5; a possible D gene is TRBD2 (6 bases). The specimen sequenced was naive CD4+ T cells from blood. The CDR3 DNA reads TGTGCCAGCGCTTCTCCCGGGGGGACCCAGTACTTC. Translating gives CASASPGGTQYF.